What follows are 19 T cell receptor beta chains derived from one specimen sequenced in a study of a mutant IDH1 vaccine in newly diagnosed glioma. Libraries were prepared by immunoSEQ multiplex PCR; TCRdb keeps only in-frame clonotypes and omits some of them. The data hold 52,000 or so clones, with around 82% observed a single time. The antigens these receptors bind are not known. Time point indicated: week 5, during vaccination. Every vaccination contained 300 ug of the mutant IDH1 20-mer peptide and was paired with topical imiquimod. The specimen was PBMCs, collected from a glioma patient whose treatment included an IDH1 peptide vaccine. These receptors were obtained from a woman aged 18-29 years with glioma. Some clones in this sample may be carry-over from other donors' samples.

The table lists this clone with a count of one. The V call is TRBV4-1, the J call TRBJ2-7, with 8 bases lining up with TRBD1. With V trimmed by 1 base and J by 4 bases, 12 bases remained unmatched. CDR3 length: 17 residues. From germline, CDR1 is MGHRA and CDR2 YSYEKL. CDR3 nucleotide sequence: TGCGCCAGCAGCCAAGGAAACGGGCAGGGGGCAACGTACGAGCAGTACTTC. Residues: CASSQGNGQGATYEQYF.

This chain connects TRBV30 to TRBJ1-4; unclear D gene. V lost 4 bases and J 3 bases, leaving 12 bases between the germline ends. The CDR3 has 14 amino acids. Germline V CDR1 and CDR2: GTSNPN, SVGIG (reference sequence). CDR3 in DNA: TGTGCCTGGACACCGGGGTGGGCTAATGAAAAACTGTTTTTT. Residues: CAWTPGWANEKLFF.

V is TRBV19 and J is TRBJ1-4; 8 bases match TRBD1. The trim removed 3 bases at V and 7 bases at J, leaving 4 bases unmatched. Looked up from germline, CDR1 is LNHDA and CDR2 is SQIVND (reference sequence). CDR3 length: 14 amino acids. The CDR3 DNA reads TGTGCCAGTAGTATCAGGGGGCCTTTTGAAAAACTGTTTTTT. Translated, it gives CASSIRGPFEKLFF.

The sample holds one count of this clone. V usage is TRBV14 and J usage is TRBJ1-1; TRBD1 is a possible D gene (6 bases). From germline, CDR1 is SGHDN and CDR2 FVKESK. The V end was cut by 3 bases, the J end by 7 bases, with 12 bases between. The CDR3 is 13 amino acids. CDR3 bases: TGTGCCAGCAGCCATCTGGAGGGGGGTGAAGCTTTCTTT. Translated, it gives CASSHLEGGEAFF.

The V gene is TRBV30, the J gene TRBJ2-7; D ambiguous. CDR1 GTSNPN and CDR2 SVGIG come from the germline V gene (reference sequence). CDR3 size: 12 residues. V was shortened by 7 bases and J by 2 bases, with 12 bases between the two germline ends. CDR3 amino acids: CASTGGAYEQYF. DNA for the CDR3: TGTGCCTCGACCGGCGGAGCCTACGAGCAGTACTTC.

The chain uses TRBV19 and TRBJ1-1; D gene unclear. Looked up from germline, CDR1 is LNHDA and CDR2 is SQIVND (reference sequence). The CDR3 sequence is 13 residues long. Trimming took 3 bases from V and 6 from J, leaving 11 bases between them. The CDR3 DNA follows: TGTGCCAGTAGTATGTTAAGCGGGGCTGAAGCTTTCTTT. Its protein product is CASSMLSGAEAFF.

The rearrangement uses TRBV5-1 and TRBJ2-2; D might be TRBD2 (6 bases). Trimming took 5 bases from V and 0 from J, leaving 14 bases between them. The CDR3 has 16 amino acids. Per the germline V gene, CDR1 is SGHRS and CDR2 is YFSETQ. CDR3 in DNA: TGCGCCAGCAGGGCACTAGCTTCTTCGAACACCGGGGAGCTGTTTTTT. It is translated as CASRALASSNTGELFF.

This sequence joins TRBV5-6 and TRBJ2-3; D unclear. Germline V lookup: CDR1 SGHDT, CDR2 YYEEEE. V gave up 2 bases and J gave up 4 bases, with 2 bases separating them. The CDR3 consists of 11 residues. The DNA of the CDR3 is TGTGCCAGCAGCTTAGCAGATACGCAGTATTTT. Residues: CASSLADTQYF.

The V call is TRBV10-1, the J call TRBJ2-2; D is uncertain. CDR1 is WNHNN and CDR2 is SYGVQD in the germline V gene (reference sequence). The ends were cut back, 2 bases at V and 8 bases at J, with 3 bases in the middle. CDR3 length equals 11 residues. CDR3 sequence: CASSEGGELFF. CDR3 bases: TGCGCCAGCAGTGAGGGGGGGGAGCTGTTTTTT.

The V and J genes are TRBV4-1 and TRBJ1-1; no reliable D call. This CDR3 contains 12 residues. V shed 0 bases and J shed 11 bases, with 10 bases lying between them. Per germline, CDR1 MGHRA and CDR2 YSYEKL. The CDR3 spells CASSQDLGLAFF. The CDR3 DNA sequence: TGCGCCAGCAGCCAAGATCTGGGATTGGCTTTCTTT.

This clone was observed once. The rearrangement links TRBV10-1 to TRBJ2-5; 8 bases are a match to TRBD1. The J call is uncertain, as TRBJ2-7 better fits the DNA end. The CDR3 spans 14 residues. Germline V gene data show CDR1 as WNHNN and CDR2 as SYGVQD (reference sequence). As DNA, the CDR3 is TGCGCCAGCAGTGCCGGGACAGGCCTGTACGAGCAGTACTTC. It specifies CASSAGTGLYEQYF.

CDR3 DNA sequence: TGTGCCAGCGTGGCAGGTAGGGACGAGCAGTACTTC. Its protein product is CASVAGRDEQYF. This chain uses TRBV2 with TRBJ2-7, with D unclear. The CDR3 covers 12 residues. Germline V gene sequence: CDR1 SNHLY, CDR2 FYNNEI. V was shortened by 8 bases and J by 5 bases, with 13 bases between the two germline ends.

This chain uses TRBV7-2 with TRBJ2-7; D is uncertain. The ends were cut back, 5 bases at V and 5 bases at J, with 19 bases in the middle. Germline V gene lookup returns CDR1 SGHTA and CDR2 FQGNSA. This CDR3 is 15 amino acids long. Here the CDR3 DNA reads TGTGCCAGCAGCACCGAAAACCCGGGCTACCACGAGCAGTACTTC. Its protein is CASSTENPGYHEQYF.

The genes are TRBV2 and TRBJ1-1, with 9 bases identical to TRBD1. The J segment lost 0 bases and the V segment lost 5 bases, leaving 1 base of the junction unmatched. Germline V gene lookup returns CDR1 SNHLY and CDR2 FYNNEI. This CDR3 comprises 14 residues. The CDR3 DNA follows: TGTGCCAGCAGTACAGGGGGCCTGAACACTGAAGCTTTCTTT. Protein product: CASSTGGLNTEAFF.

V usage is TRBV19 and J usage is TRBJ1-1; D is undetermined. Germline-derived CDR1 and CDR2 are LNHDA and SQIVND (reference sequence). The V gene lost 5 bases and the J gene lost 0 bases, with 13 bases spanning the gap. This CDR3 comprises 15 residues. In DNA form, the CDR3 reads TGTGCCAGTAGTGTCTCGGCCTCAATGAACACTGAAGCTTTCTTT. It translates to CASSVSASMNTEAFF.

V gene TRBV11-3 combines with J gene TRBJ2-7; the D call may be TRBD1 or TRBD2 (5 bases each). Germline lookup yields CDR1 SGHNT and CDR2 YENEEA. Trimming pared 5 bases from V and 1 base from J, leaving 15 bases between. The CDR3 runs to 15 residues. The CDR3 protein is CASSLRGAQSYEQYF. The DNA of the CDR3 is TGTGCCAGCAGCCTAAGAGGGGCTCAGTCCTACGAGCAGTACTTC.

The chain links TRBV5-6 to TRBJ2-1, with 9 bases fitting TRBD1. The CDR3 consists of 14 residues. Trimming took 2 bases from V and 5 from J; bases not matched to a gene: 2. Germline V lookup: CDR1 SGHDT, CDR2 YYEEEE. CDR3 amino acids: CASSFGTGNNEQFF. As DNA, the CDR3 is TGTGCCAGCAGCTTTGGGACAGGGAACAATGAGCAGTTCTTC. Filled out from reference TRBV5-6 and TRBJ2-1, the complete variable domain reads DAGVTQSPTHLIKTRGQQVTLRCSPKSGHDTVSWYQQALGQGPQFIFQYYEEEERQRGNFPDRFSGHQFPNYSSELNVNALLLGDSALYLCASSFGTGNNEQFFGPGTRLTVL.

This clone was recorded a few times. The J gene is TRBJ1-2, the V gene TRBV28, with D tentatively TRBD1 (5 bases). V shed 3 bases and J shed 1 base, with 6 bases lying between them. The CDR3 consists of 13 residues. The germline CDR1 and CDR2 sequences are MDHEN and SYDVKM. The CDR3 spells CASSFDSNYGYTF. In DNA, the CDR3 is TGTGCCAGCAGTTTCGACAGTAACTATGGCTACACCTTC.

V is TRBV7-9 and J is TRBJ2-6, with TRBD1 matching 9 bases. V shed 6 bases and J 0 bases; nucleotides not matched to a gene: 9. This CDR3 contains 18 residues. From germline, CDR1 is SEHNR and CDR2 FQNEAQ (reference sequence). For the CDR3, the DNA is TGTGCCAGCAGACAGACAGGGGGTGTTCCCTCTGGGGCCAACGTCCTGACTTTC. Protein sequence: CASRQTGGVPSGANVLTF.